A single sample is the source of the 23 T cell receptor beta chains below, sequenced in a study of blood T cells in healthy people across ages. For the second PCR, which ran for roughly 7 to 11 cycles, a sample-barcoded 5' primer and a J-beta primer mix were used. TCRdb reprocessed the 5' RACE reads with MiXCR, giving one entry per CDR3 protein. Among 1.2 million to 1.5 million distinct CDR3 sequences listed, 42% were seen once. The material sequenced was blood. The receptors stem from a woman aged 18 to 35 in good health.

This clonotype has just a few counts. The rearrangement links TRBV9 to TRBJ1-1; TRBD1 agrees at 7 bases. V lost 4 bases to trimming and J lost 7 bases; unmatched junction nucleotides: 4. CDR1 is SGDLS, CDR2 YYNGEE, per germline. The CDR3 has 12 amino acids. The CDR3 is CASSTRDSEAFF. CDR3 nucleotide sequence: TGTGCCAGCAGCACCCGGGACAGTGAAGCTTTCTTT.

J is TRBJ2-5 and V is TRBV7-9; no reliable D call. The germline V gene encodes CDR1 SEHNR and CDR2 FQNEAQ (reference sequence). The CDR3 sequence is 14 residues long. The V and J ends lost 1 base and 5 bases respectively, with 11 bases between them. The CDR3 loop is CASSLVSVRETQYF. CDR3 coding DNA: TGTGCCAGCAGCTTAGTATCCGTCCGTGAGACCCAGTACTTC.

This clonotype was detected a few times. V and J are TRBV20-1 and TRBJ1-2; D may be TRBD1 (5 bases). The V gene lost 3 bases and the J gene lost 7 bases, with 27 bases spanning the gap. The CDR3 has 17 amino acids. CDR1 is DFQATT, CDR2 SNEGSKA, per germline (reference sequence). The CDR3 reads CSASQEGIIKGSSGYTF. Here the CDR3 DNA reads TGCAGTGCTAGCCAAGAGGGGATAATCAAGGGAAGCTCTGGCTACACCTTC.

The chain joins TRBV5-1 to TRBJ2-4, with D perhaps TRBD1 (7 bases). Trimming removed 2 bases from V and 7 bases from J, with 16 bases in between. CDR3 size: 15 residues. Germline-derived CDR1 and CDR2 are SGHRS and YFSETQ. The CDR3 here is CASSFSSSGGNIQYF. CDR3 sequence (DNA): TGCGCCAGCAGCTTTAGTTCGTCAGGGGGGAACATTCAGTACTTC.

With regard to this clonotype: The junction shows a germline mismatch at one end, possibly a read error. This sequence joins TRBV7-9 and TRBJ1-1, with D uncertain. CDR3 size: 12 residues. Germline lookup yields CDR1 SEHNR and CDR2 FQNEAQ (reference sequence). The CDR3 region is CASSVGNTETFF. CDR3 DNA: TGTGCCAGCAGCGTGGGGAACACTGAAACTTTCTTT. The complete variable domain, with remaining parts taken from reference TRBV7-9 and TRBJ1-1, reads DTGVSQNPRHKITKRGQNVTFRCDPISEHNRLYWYRQTLGQGPEFLTYFQNEAQLEKSRLLSDRFSAERPKGSFSTLEIQRTEQGDSAMYLCASSVGNTETFFGQGTRLTVV.

This CDR3 reads CASSQDIRDGYTF. Written as DNA, the CDR3 is TGTGCCAGCAGCCAAGATATCCGGGATGGCTACACCTTC. This chain links TRBV14 with TRBJ1-2; D call uncertain. Trimming left V 0 bases short and J 6 bases short, with 8 bases between. Looked up from germline, CDR1 is SGHDN and CDR2 is FVKESK. The CDR3 runs to 13 residues.

This clonotype was seen more than once but under ten times. V is TRBV6-5 and J is TRBJ2-3; 12 bases match TRBD2. CDR3 length: 16 amino acids. J was trimmed by 5 bases and V by 10 bases; bases with no gene match: 13. The germline V gene has CDR1 MNHEY and CDR2 SVGAGI. CDR3 sequence (DNA): TGTGCCACCCAGGCCCTGCTAGCGGGGGGGCAAGATACGCAGTATTTT. This translates into CATQALLAGGQDTQYF.

The rearrangement uses TRBV19 and TRBJ2-4; perhaps TRBD1 as D (6 bases). V was cut by 4 bases and J by 1 base, with 17 bases left in between. This CDR3 has 17 amino acids. Germline V gene data show CDR1 as LNHDA and CDR2 as SQIVND (reference sequence). The DNA for the CDR3 is TGTGCCAGTAGTACTCCCCGGGCAGGGGAGGCCAAAAACATTCAGTACTTC. Its protein product is CASSTPRAGEAKNIQYF.

This clonotype was recorded a few times. The chain employs TRBV6-5 and TRBJ2-7, with D uncertain. Trimming cost V 8 bases and J 2 bases, with 10 bases left between them. The CDR3 contains 12 residues. Germline V gives CDR1 MNHEY, CDR2 SVGAGI. The CDR3 DNA reads TGTGCCAGCTCAAACAGTGCCTACGAGCAGTACTTC. It specifies CASSNSAYEQYF.

This clonotype was seen a handful of times. The chain joins TRBV3-1 to TRBJ1-1, with D possibly matching TRBD1 (6 bases). V lost 3 bases and J lost 1, with 15 bases in between. The CDR3 has 16 amino acids. Germline loops: CDR1 LGHDT, CDR2 YNNKEL (reference sequence). CDR3 coding DNA: TGTGCCAGCAGCCACGGGTTGGCGGGACAGAACACTGAAGCTTTCTTT. This sequence encodes CASSHGLAGQNTEAFF. The variable domain in full, with the rest retrieved from reference TRBV3-1 and TRBJ1-1, is DTAVSQTPKYLVTQMGNDKSIKCEQNLGHDTMYWYKQDSKKFLKIMFSYNNKELIINETVPNRFSPKSPDKAHLNLHINSLELGDSAVYFCASSHGLAGQNTEAFFGQGTRLTVV.

In this sample, this clonotype turned up many times. This chain joins TRBV7-9 and TRBJ2-1; D unclear. Trimming stripped 4 bases from V and 7 bases from J, with 8 bases between. CDR3 length: 12 amino acids. Per the germline V gene, CDR1 is SEHNR and CDR2 is FQNEAQ (reference sequence). The CDR3 bases are TGTGCCAGCAGCTCCGGACGGAATGAGCAGTTCTTC. Residues: CASSSGRNEQFF.

The chain links TRBV4-1 to TRBJ2-1; D gene uncertain. Trimming left V 0 bases short and J 0 bases short, with 6 bases between. The CDR3 runs to 15 residues. Germline V gene data show CDR1 as MGHRA and CDR2 as YSYEKL. The DNA for the CDR3 is TGCGCCAGCAGCCAAGACTCTGCCTCCTACAATGAGCAGTTCTTC. Its translation is CASSQDSASYNEQFF.

This sequence joins TRBV15 and TRBJ2-4; D is perhaps TRBD2 (6 bases). V was pared by 0 bases and J by 0 bases, with 12 bases between. Germline V gene sequence: CDR1 LNHNV, CDR2 YYDKDF (reference sequence). This CDR3 has 17 residues. Here the CDR3 DNA reads TGTGCCACCAGCAGAGAAGGGGACTTTTTAGCCAAAAACATTCAGTACTTC. As protein: CATSREGDFLAKNIQYF. The full variable domain, its missing parts supplied by reference TRBV15 and TRBJ2-4, is DAMVIQNPRYQVTQFGKPVTLSCSQTLNHNVMYWYQQKSSQAPKLLFHYYDKDFNNEADTPDNFQSRRPNTSFCFLDIRSPGLGDTAMYLCATSREGDFLAKNIQYFGAGTRLSVL.

The chain joins TRBV12-3 or TRBV12-4 to TRBJ2-1, with TRBD2 identical over 10 bases. The trim removed 5 bases at V and 0 bases at J, leaving 7 bases unmatched. The CDR3 is 17 amino acids. CDR3 in DNA: TGTGCCAGCAGTCGAAGCCCTAGCGGGAGCTCCTACAATGAGCAGTTCTTC. Its translation is CASSRSPSGSSYNEQFF.

This clonotype was counted many times. The chain combines TRBV27 with TRBJ2-3; 13 positions agree with TRBD2. The V gene's germline CDR1 is MNHEY and CDR2 SMNVEV (reference sequence). The CDR3 sequence is 15 residues long. Unmatched junction bases numbered 6, after V lost 6 bases and J lost 6 bases. The CDR3 coding sequence is TGTGCCAGCAGACTAGCGGGGGGGGATTCCGATACGCAGTATTTT. It codes for CASRLAGGDSDTQYF.

V usage is TRBV10-3 and J usage is TRBJ1-1, with D possibly TRBD1 on 5 matching bases. The germline V gene encodes CDR1 ENHRY and CDR2 SYGVKD. CDR3 length: 13 amino acids. Between the trimmed V and J ends, which lost 7 bases and 3 bases, there was a span of 12 bases. The CDR3 DNA is TGTGCCATCACCGAAGGGGAACACACTGAAGCTTTCTTT. The encoded protein is CAITEGEHTEAFF.

This clonotype was seen a handful of times. This chain uses TRBV7-2 with TRBJ2-1; the D gene is possibly TRBD2 (7 bases). V was cut by 5 bases and J by 0 bases, with 14 bases left in between. The CDR3 has 16 amino acids. Looked up from germline, CDR1 is SGHTA and CDR2 is FQGNSA. The CDR3 nucleotides are TGTGCCAGCAGCCGGGGGCTAGCGGACTCCTACAATGAGCAGTTCTTC. It is translated as CASSRGLADSYNEQFF.

The V and J genes are TRBV20-1 and TRBJ2-4, with unresolved D. The tail of the sequence fits TRBJ2-7 better, so the J call may be wrong. Germline loops: CDR1 DFQATT, CDR2 SNEGSKA (reference sequence). The CDR3 consists of 13 residues. The CDR3 sequence: CSARDPLQYEQYF. DNA of the CDR3: TGCAGTGCTAGAGACCCATTGCAGTACGAGCAGTACTTC.

The chain recombines TRBV5-1 with TRBJ2-5, with 8 positions matching TRBD1. Germline CDR1 reads SGHRS; CDR2 reads YFSETQ. The CDR3 is 16 amino acids. The ends lost 2 bases at V and 5 bases at J; junction bases unmatched: 11. The CDR3 protein is CASSFGTGGNEETQYF. CDR3 in DNA: TGCGCCAGCAGCTTTGGGACAGGCGGGAATGAGGAGACCCAGTACTTC.

As regards this clonotype: One end of the junction is discordant with germline, which a read error may explain. The chain recombines TRBV7-3 with TRBJ1-6, with D possibly matching TRBD1 (5 bases). The CDR3 covers 19 residues. CDR1 is SGHTA and CDR2 is FQGTGA in the germline V gene. The CDR3 here is CASSPRGNSHSSYNSPPHF. In DNA, the CDR3 is TGTGCCAGCAGCCCGCGGGGCAATTCCCACAGCTCCTATAATTCACCCCCCCACTTT.

The chain recombines TRBV27 with TRBJ2-5; D is ambiguous. The J call is uncertain, as TRBJ2-7 better fits the DNA end. CDR1 is MNHEY, CDR2 SMNVEV, per germline (reference sequence). The CDR3 runs 14 residues. DNA of the CDR3: TGTGCCAGCAGTTTCCGGGTTACTCCCTACGAGCAGTACTTC. Its translation is CASSFRVTPYEQYF.

This clonotype came up a few times. The J gene is TRBJ2-7, the V gene TRBV6-5; 9 nucleotides line up with TRBD2. V lost 0 bases and J lost 3; bases outside the gene matches: 12. Per the germline V gene, CDR1 is MNHEY and CDR2 is SVGAGI. This CDR3 is built from 18 residues. DNA of the CDR3: TGTGCCAGCAGTTACTCGGCTGGGTCTAGCGGGATGAACTACGAGCAGTACTTC. Translation gives CASSYSAGSSGMNYEQYF.

The V gene is TRBV29-1, the J gene TRBJ2-1, with 10 bases matching TRBD2. V shed 4 bases, J shed 8 bases, and the junction held 5 bases outside the gene matches. The germline V gene encodes CDR1 SQVTM and CDR2 ANQGSEA. The CDR3 spans 13 residues. The CDR3 region is CSVVASGGHEQFF. The CDR3 bases are TGCAGCGTTGTGGCTAGCGGGGGTCATGAGCAGTTCTTC.